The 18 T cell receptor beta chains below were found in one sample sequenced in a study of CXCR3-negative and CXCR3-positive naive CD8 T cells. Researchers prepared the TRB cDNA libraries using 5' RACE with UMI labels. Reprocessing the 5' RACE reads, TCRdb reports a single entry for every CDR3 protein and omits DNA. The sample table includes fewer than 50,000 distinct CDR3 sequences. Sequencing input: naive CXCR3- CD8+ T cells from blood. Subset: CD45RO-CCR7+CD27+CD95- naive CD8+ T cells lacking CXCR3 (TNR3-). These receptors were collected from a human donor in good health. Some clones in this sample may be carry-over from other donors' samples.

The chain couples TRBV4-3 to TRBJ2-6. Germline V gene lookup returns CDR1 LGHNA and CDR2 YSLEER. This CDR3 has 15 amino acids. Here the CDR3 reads CASSPTNSGANVLTF.

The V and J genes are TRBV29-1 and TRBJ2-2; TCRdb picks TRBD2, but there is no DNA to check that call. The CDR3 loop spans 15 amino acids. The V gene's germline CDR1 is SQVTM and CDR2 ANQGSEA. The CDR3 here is CSVEYGGLNTGELFF.

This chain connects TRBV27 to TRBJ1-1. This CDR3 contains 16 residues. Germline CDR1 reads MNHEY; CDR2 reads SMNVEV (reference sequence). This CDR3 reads CASSLLRGGGNTEAFF.

CDR3 sequence: CASTPTSAAGELFF. The chain links TRBV28 to TRBJ2-2. The germline CDR1 and CDR2 sequences are MDHEN and SYDVKM. The length of the CDR3 is 14 residues.

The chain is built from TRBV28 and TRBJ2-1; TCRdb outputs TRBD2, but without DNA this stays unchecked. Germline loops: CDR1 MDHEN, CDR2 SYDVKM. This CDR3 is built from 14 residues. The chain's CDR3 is CASRTNAGINEQFF.

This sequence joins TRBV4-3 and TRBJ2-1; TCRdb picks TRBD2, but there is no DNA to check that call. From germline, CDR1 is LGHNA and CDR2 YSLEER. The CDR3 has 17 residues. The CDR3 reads CASSQDRLEGGSNEQFF.

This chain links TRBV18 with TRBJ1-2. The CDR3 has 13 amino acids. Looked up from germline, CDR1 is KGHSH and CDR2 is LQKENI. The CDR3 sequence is CASSPPGDSGYTF. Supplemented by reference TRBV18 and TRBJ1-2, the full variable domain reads NAGVMQNPRHLVRRRGQEARLRCSPMKGHSHVYWYRQLPEEGLKFMVYLQKENIIDESGMPKERFSAEFPKEGPSILRIQQVVRGDSAAYFCASSPPGDSGYTFGSGTRLTVV.

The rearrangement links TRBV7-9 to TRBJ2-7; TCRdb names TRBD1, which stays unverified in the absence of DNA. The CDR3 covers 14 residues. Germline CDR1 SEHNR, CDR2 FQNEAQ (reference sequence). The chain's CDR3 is CASSLTPGTYEQYF.

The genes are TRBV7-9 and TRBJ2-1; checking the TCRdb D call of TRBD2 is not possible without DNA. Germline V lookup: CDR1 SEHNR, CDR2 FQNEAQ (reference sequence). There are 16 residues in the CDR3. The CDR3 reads CASSRGGLAVYREQFF.

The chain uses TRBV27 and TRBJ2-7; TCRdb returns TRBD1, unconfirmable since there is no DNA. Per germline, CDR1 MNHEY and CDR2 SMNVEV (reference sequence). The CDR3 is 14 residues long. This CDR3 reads CASGVTGVSYEQYF.

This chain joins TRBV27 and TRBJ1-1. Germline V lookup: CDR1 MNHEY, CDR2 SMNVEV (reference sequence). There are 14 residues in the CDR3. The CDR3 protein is CASSLTVGAAEAFF.

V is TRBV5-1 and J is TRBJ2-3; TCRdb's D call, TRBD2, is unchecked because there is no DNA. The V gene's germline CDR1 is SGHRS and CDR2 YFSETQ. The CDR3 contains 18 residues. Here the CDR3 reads CASSLDGLAATSTDTQYF.

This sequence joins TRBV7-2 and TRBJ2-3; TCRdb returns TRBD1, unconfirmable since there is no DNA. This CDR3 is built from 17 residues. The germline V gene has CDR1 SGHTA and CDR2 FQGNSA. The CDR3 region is CASSLARRDTYTDTQYF.

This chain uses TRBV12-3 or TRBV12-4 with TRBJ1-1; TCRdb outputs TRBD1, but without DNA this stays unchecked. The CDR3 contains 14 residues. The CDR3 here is CASSLGQRNTEAFF.

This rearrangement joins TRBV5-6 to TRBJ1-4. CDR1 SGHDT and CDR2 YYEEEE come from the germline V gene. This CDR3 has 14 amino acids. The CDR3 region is CASSFYSAGEKLFF.

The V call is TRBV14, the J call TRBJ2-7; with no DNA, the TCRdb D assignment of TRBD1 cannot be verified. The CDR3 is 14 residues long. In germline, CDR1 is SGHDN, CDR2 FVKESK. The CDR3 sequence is CASSLKLRGGEQYF.

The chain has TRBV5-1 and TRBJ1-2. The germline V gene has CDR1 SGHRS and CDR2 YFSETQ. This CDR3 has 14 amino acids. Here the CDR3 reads CASSLARANYGYTF.

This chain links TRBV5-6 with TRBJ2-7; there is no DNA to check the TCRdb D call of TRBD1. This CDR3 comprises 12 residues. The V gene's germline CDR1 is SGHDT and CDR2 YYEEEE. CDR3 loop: CASSWTRQEQYF. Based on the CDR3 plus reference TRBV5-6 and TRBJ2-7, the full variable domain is DAGVTQSPTHLIKTRGQQVTLRCSPKSGHDTVSWYQQALGQGPQFIFQYYEEEERQRGNFPDRFSGHQFPNYSSELNVNALLLGDSALYLCASSWTRQEQYFGPGTRLTVT.